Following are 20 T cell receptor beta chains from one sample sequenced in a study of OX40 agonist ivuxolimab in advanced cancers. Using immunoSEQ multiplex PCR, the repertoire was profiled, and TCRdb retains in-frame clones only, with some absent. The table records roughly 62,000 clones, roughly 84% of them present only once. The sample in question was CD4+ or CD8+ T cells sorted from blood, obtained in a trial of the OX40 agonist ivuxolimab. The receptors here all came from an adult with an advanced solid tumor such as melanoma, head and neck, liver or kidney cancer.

The CDR3 loop is CASSQQPSGTEAFF. The CDR3 DNA follows: TGTGCCAGCAGCCAACAACCGTCGGGCACTGAAGCTTTCTTT. V is TRBV4-2 and J is TRBJ1-1; no clear D. Trimming cost V 2 bases and J 4 bases, with 11 bases left between them. The germline V gene has CDR1 LGHNA and CDR2 YNFKEQ. This CDR3 has 14 residues.

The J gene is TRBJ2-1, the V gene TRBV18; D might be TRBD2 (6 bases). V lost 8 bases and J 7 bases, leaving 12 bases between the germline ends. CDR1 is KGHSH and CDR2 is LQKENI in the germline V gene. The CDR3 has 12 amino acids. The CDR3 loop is CASTSGDNEQFF. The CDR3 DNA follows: TGTGCCAGCACATCGGGGGATAATGAGCAGTTCTTC.

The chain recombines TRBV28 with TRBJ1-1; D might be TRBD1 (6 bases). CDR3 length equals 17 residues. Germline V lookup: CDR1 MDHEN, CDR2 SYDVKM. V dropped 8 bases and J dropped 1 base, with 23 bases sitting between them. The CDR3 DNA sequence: TGTGCCAGCTTCAGGGGATCTCTAGCCACACGGAACACTGAAGCTTTCTTT. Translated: CASFRGSLATRNTEAFF. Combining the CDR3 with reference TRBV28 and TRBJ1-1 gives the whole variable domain DVKVTQSSRYLVKRTGEKVFLECVQDMDHENMFWYRQDPGLGLRLIYFSYDVKMKEKGDIPEGYSVSREKKERFSLILESASTNQTSMYLCASFRGSLATRNTEAFFGQGTRLTVV.

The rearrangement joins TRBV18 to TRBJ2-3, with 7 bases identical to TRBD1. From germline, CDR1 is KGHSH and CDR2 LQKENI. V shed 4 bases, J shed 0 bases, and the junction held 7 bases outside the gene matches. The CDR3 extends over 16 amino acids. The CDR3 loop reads CASSRFTGDSTDTQYF. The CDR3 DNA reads TGTGCCAGCTCACGCTTTACAGGGGACAGCACAGATACGCAGTATTTT.

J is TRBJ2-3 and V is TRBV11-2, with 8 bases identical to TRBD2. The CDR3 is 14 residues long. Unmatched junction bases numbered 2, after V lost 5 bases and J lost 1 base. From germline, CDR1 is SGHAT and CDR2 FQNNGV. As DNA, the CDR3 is TGTGCCAGCAGCGTTAGCGGGGGCACAGATACGCAGTATTTT. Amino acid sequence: CASSVSGGTDTQYF.

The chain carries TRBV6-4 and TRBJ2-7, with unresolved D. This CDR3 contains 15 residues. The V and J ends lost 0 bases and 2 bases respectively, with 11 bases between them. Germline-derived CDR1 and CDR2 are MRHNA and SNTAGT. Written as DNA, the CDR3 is TGTGCCAGCAGTGACTCGAGGCGTACGACCTACGAGCAGTACTTC. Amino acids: CASSDSRRTTYEQYF.

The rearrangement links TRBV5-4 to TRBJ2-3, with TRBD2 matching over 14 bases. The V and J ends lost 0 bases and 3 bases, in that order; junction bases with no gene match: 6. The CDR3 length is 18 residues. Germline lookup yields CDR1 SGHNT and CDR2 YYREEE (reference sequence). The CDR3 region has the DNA TGTGCCAGCAGCTTGGCTAGGACTAGCGGGGGGTTAACAGATACGCAGTATTTT. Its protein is CASSLARTSGGLTDTQYF.

CDR3 residues: CASKEIAGGYTGELFF. The CDR3 DNA sequence: TGCGCCAGCAAAGAAATAGCGGGGGGTTATACCGGGGAGCTGTTTTTT. V is TRBV5-1 and J is TRBJ2-2; 10 bases are a match to TRBD2. Germline V gene sequence: CDR1 SGHRS, CDR2 YFSETQ. The J segment lost 5 bases and the V segment lost 6 bases, leaving 10 bases of the junction unmatched. The CDR3 has 16 residues. Full variable domain (remainder filled in from reference TRBV5-1 and TRBJ2-2): KAGVTQTPRYLIKTRGQQVTLSCSPISGHRSVSWYQQTPGQGLQFLFEYFSETQRNKGNFPGRFSGRQFSNSRSEMNVSTLELGDSALYLCASKEIAGGYTGELFFGEGSRLTVL.

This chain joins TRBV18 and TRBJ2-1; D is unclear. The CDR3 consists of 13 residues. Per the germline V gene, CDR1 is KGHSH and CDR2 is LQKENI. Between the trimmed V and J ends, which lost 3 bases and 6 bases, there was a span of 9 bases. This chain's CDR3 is CASSPRVGNEQFF. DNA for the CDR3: TGTGCCAGCTCACCCCGGGTCGGCAATGAGCAGTTCTTC.

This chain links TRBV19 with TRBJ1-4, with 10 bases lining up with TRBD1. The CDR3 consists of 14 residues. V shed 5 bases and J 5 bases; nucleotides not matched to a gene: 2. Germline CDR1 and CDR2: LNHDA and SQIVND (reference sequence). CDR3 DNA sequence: TGTGCCAGTAGTTCGGACAGGGGGAATGAAAAACTGTTTTTT. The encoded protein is CASSSDRGNEKLFF.

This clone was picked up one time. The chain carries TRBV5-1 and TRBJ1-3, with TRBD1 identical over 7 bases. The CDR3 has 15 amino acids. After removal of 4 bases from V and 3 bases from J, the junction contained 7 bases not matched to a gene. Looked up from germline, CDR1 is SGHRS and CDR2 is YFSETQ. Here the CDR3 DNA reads TGCGCCAGCAGCGAGGCGACAGGGTATGGAAACACCATATATTTT. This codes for CASSEATGYGNTIYF.

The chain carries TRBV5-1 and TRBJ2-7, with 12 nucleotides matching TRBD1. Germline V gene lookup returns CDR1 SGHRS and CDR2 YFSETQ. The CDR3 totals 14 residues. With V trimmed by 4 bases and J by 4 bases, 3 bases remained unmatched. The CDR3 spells CASSPGQGAYEQYF. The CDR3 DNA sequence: TGCGCCAGCAGCCCGGGACAGGGGGCTTACGAGCAGTACTTC. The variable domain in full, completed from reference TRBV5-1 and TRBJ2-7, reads KAGVTQTPRYLIKTRGQQVTLSCSPISGHRSVSWYQQTPGQGLQFLFEYFSETQRNKGNFPGRFSGRQFSNSRSEMNVSTLELGDSALYLCASSPGQGAYEQYFGPGTRLTVT.

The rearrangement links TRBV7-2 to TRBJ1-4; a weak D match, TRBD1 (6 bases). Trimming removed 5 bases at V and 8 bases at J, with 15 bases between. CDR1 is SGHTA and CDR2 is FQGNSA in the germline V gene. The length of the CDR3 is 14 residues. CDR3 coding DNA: TGTGCCAGCAGCCCATACGGACAGCTCGAAAAACTGTTTTTT. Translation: CASSPYGQLEKLFF. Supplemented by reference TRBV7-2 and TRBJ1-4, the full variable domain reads GAGVSQSPSNKVTEKGKDVELRCDPISGHTALYWYRQSLGQGLEFLIYFQGNSAPDKSGLPSDRFSAERTGGSVSTLTIQRTQQEDSAVYLCASSPYGQLEKLFFGSGTQLSVL.

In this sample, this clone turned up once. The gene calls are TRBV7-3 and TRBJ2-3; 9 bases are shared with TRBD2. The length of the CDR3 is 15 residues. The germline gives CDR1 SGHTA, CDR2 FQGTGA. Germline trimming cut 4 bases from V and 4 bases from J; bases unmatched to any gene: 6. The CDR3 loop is CASSSAGTSSDTQYF. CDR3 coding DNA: TGTGCCAGCAGCTCAGCCGGGACTAGCTCAGATACGCAGTATTTT.

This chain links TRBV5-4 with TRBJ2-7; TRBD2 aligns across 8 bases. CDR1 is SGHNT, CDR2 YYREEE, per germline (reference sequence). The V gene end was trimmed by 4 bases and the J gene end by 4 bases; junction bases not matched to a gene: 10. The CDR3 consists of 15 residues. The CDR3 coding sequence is TGTGCCAGCAGCCCAACCGGGACTAGGTCTTACGAGCAGTACTTC. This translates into CASSPTGTRSYEQYF.

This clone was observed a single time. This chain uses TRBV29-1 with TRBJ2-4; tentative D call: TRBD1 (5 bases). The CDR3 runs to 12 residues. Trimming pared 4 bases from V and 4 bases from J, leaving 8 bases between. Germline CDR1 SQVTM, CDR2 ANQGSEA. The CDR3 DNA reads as TGCAGCGTTGGGCAGGGAAAAAACATTCAGTACTTC. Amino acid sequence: CSVGQGKNIQYF. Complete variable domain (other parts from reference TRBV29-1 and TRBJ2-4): SAVISQKPSRDICQRGTSLTIQCQVDSQVTMMFWYRQQPGQSLTLIATANQGSEATYESGFVIDKFPISRPNLTFSTLTVSNMSPEDSSIYLCSVGQGKNIQYFGAGTRLSVL.

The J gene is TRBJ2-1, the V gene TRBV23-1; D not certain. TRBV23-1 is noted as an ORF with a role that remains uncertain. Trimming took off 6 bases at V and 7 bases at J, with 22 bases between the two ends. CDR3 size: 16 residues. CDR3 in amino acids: CASSLLVGSGWNEQFF. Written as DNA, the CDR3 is TGCGCCAGCAGCCTCCTGGTAGGTTCGGGTTGGAATGAGCAGTTCTTC.

CDR3 loop: CASSLGPAGRRQETQYF. The DNA of the CDR3 is TGTGCCAGCAGCTTGGGTCCGGCAGGCAGACGGCAAGAGACCCAGTACTTC. This chain joins TRBV5-4 and TRBJ2-5; D not certain. Germline loops: CDR1 SGHNT, CDR2 YYREEE (reference sequence). The V end was cut by 0 bases, the J end by 2 bases, with 17 bases between. This CDR3 region has 17 residues.

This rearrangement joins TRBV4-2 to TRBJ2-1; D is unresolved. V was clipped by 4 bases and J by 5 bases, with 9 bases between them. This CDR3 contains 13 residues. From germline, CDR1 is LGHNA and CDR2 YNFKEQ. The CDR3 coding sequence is TGTGCCAGCAGCCCTCGCCCGGACAATGAGCAGTTCTTC. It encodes CASSPRPDNEQFF.

The CDR3 DNA reads TGTGCCAGCAGCCAAGAGGCATCGGGGGGGAGCACAGATACGCAGTATTTT. Translating gives CASSQEASGGSTDTQYF. This chain links TRBV4-2 with TRBJ2-3, with 8 positions matching TRBD2. The CDR3 runs to 17 residues. The V gene end was trimmed by 0 bases and the J gene end by 0 bases; junction bases not matched to a gene: 5. Germline V gene data show CDR1 as LGHNA and CDR2 as YNFKEQ.